This T cell receptor (beta chain) stems from a study of metastatic and nonmetastatic thyroid tumors. This clone was counted many times. Patients had received no treatment of any kind before thyroid surgery. TCRdb called clones again from the PCR reads with MiXCR. The data contain fewer than 50,000 clones, 15% to 20% of them seen just once; the ten biggest clones take up around 22%. The sample was blood. The sequence derives from a female donor with papillary thyroid cancer or a benign thyroid nodule (not recorded which). Some clones in this sample may be carry-over from other donors' samples.

CDR3: CSVVGGSYGYTF. Here the CDR3 DNA reads TGCAGCGTTGTTGGCGGAAGCTATGGCTACACCTTC. The rearrangement joins TRBV29-1 to TRBJ1-2; D is unclear. The CDR3 contains 12 residues. Germline V gene lookup returns CDR1 SQVTM and CDR2 ANQGSEA. Trimming shortened V by 4 bases and J by 4 bases, and 10 bases separated the two germline ends.